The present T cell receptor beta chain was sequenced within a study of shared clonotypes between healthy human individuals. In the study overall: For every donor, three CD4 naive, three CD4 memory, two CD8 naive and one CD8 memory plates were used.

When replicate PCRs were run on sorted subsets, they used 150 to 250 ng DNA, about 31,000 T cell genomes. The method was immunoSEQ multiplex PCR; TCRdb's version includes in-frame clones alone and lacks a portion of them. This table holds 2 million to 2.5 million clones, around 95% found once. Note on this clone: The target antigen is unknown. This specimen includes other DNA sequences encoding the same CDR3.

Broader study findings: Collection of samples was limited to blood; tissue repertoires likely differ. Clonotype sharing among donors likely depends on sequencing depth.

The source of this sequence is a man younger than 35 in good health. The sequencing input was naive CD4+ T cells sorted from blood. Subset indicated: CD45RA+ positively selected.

This CDR3 reads CASSSRSSYNSPLHF. The CDR3 nucleotides read TGTGCCAGCAGTTCCCGGAGCTCCTATAATTCACCCCTCCACTTT. This chain connects TRBV6-5 to TRBJ1-6, with D unresolved. Trimming pared 4 bases from V and 0 bases from J, leaving 7 bases between. Germline values: CDR1 MNHEY, CDR2 SVGAGI. CDR3 length: 15 residues.